The 8 T cell receptor beta chains given below trace back to one sample, sequenced in a study of blood T cell repertoires in COVID-19. Assay used: immunoSEQ multiplex PCR; TCRdb lists only in-frame clones, some missing. The data contain about 270,000 clones, 88% of them seen just once; the ten biggest clones take up 4%. Material: peripheral blood. Receptors were obtained from a man in his sixties who had recovered from COVID-19.

This sequence joins TRBV5-8 and TRBJ1-6; 7 bases fit TRBD1. Germline CDR1 is SGHTS and CDR2 is YDEGEE. The V gene end was trimmed by 4 bases and the J gene end by 6 bases; junction bases not matched to a gene: 10. CDR3 length equals 16 residues. The CDR3 loop reads CASSVATGVANSPLHF. In nucleotides, the CDR3 is TGTGCCAGCAGCGTCGCCACAGGGGTAGCTAATTCACCCCTCCACTTT. Looking up the rest from reference TRBV5-8 and TRBJ1-6 gives the full variable domain: EAGVTQSPTHLIKTRGQQATLRCSPISGHTSVYWYQQALGLGLQFLLWYDEGEERNRGNFPPRFSGRQFPNYSSELNVNALELEDSALYLCASSVATGVANSPLHFGNGTRLTVT.

The V and J genes are TRBV7-8 and TRBJ1-2; 8 positions agree with TRBD1. From germline, CDR1 is SGHVS and CDR2 FQNEAQ. V lost 2 bases, J lost 2 bases, and 7 bases stayed unmatched. This CDR3 is 16 amino acids long. The CDR3 DNA is TGTGCCAGCAGCTTACCCCGGACAGGGAAGAACTATGGCTACACCTTC. Translating it yields CASSLPRTGKNYGYTF.

The genes are TRBV29-1 and TRBJ1-5, with 8 bases matching TRBD1. Germline CDR1 reads SQVTM; CDR2 reads ANQGSEA. With V trimmed by 4 bases and J by 5 bases, 1 base remained unmatched. The CDR3 sequence is 12 residues long. Here the CDR3 DNA reads TGCAGCGTTGGGACAGGGTATCAGCCCCAGCATTTT. It yields the protein CSVGTGYQPQHF.

This chain links TRBV30 with TRBJ1-2; the D is unclear. The V gene's germline CDR1 is GTSNPN and CDR2 SVGIG (reference sequence). CDR3 length: 15 amino acids. Trimming took 1 base from V and 5 from J, leaving 17 bases between them. Here the CDR3 DNA reads TGTGCCTGGAGTGGTTTACAGCGCGGGCTATATGGCTACACCTTC. As protein: CAWSGLQRGLYGYTF. Full variable domain (outside the CDR3, taken from reference TRBV30 and TRBJ1-2): SQTIHQWPATLVQPVGSPLSLECTVEGTSNPNLYWYRQAAGRGLQLLFYSVGIGQISSEVPQNLSASRPQDRQFILSSKKLLLSDSGFYLCAWSGLQRGLYGYTFGSGTRLTVV.

This clone was counted once. This chain links TRBV19 with TRBJ1-6; 10 bases agree with TRBD1. V lost 7 bases, J lost 7 bases, and 4 bases stayed unmatched. CDR1 and CDR2 (germline): LNHDA, SQIVND (reference sequence). This CDR3 has 14 amino acids. For the CDR3, the DNA is TGTGCCAGTAACGACAGGGGGCGGAATTCACCCCTCCACTTT. It encodes CASNDRGRNSPLHF. The full variable domain, completed using reference TRBV19 and TRBJ1-6, is DGGITQSPKYLFRKEGQNVTLSCEQNLNHDAMYWYRQDPGQGLRLIYYSQIVNDFQKGDIAEGYSVSREKKESFPLTVTSAQKNPTAFYLCASNDRGRNSPLHFGNGTRLTVT.

V gene TRBV6-5 combines with J gene TRBJ1-3; TRBD1 matches at 11 bases. CDR3 length: 16 residues. Unmatched junction bases numbered 8, after V lost 4 bases and J lost 6 bases. The germline V gene encodes CDR1 MNHEY and CDR2 SVGAGI. For the CDR3, the DNA is TGTGCCAGCAGTTCGGACAGGGGGCACAGGACAAACACCATATATTTT. Protein: CASSSDRGHRTNTIYF.

The rearrangement uses TRBV9 and TRBJ2-1; 9 bases map to TRBD2. Germline CDR1 SGDLS, CDR2 YYNGEE. The CDR3 sequence is 15 residues long. V trimming: 0 bases; J trimming: 4 bases; junction bases outside the gene matches: 2. CDR3 loop: CASSVGSGGYNEQFF. The CDR3 DNA is TGTGCCAGCAGCGTAGGAAGCGGGGGGTACAATGAGCAGTTCTTC.

The chain joins TRBV7-2 to TRBJ1-6, with TRBD1 matching over 9 bases. The CDR3 totals 16 residues. Per the germline V gene, CDR1 is SGHTA and CDR2 is FQGNSA. V gave up 4 bases and J gave up 10 bases; unmatched junction bases: 11. In DNA form, the CDR3 reads TGTGCCAGCAGCTCTTTAGGGACAGGGAGAGGCTCACCCCTCCACTTT. Protein: CASSSLGTGRGSPLHF.